This T cell receptor beta chain was captured in a study of cytomegalovirus exposure and HLA in healthy donors (dated by TCRdb to 2016 to 2017). Some background on the complete study: According to an earlier analysis of a few hundred of the donors, 150 million to 200 million T cells yielded some 120 million unique TCR beta sequences and 250 to 350 Gb of sequence data. About 300 gigabases of sequencing data and 78 million or so unique TCR sequences were included in an early release covering about 620 HLA-typed donors. The genetic ancestry cluster associated with self-reported Caucasian donors included 81% of the roughly 380 genotyped donors. The study was designed to test whether signatures of past pathogen exposure could be identified by cataloging public T cell receptors. The study profiled the T cell repertoires of 500 to 800 subjects by immunosequencing and related them to cytomegalovirus serostatus. A separate validation cohort of more than 100 different subjects was used in addition to the approximately 610-subject first cohort. High-throughput TCR immunosequencing, statistical association of individual TCRs with disease status, and machine learning were combined to predict cytomegalovirus infection status. In a later analysis, previously published TCR beta repertoires from 666 donors were re-analyzed and high-resolution HLA genotyping was added so that TCR occurrence patterns could be studied. The later analysis used no new phenotypic data to find candidate immune exposures, relying instead on TCR beta sequences and their occurrence across donors. In an earlier analysis of around 540 of the donors, high-throughput TCR beta sequencing was used to judge whether each TCR beta V gene segment behaved as functional or pseudogenic. Donor age, sex, ethnicity and CMV serostatus were compiled together with the repertoire data. In a later genetic analysis, genome-wide SNP genotypes for about three fifths of the roughly 670 donors were used, and that subset was treated as a discovery cohort. All discovery cohort repertoires had been generated on a single sequencing platform. HLA typing covered class I and class II loci at four-digit resolution. Typing coverage differed by locus: A, B, C, DRB1 and DQB1 were typed in about 620-630 donors, DQA1 in approximately 520, DPA1 in some 610, and DPB1 in around 490. About 5 DR-DQ haplotypes were handled as single units for association and clustering, since linkage in the cohort was strong. Among 398 genotyped donors of the cohort, an average of around 240,000 unique TCR beta nucleotide sequences was sequenced per donor, of which about 19% were non-productive.

The cohort comprised fewer than 700 healthy bone marrow donors. At the time of sampling, all cohort members were nominally healthy, though unrecorded immune exposures were likely present. The donor was CMV seronegative and belonged to the group of 350 to 400 seronegative cohort members. Every donor gave a peripheral blood sample, and the peripheral blood mononuclear cells from that sample were used for TCR beta sequencing. Genomic DNA was extracted from the blood cell samples with the Qiagen DNeasy Blood Extraction Kit. The library was built by means of the immunoSEQ multiplex PCR assay. The multiplex PCR relied on a mix of 60 forward primers for TCR Vbeta segments and 13 reverse primers for TCR Jbeta segments. The CDR3 region of rearranged TCR beta genes was amplified from genomic DNA by a multiplex PCR assay. The amplified TCR beta libraries were sequenced on the Illumina HiSeq System as 87-base-pair reads. From the authors' description of their analysis: A later analysis counted approximately 76 million unique TCR beta chains across the roughly 700 repertoires, and around 9.9 million of these chains were shared by at least two donors. A nearest-neighbor algorithm error-corrected the raw reads and collapsed the reads into unique sequences, merging closely related sequences to remove PCR and sequencing errors. To assign V, D and J gene segments, CDR3 sequences were aligned to IMGT reference sequences. For a sequence to be retained, a match of at least six nucleotides was required to both a V gene segment and a J gene segment. Rearrangements were called productive when the CDR3 lacked stop codons and stayed in frame with V and J; all others were non-productive. Following IMGT convention, CDR3 was defined as the stretch from the second conserved V-encoded cysteine to the conserved J-encoded phenylalanine. In an earlier analysis of roughly 610 of the donors, sequences lacking an unambiguous match to a single V gene segment were excluded. In an earlier analysis of approximately 560 of the donors, a V segment was called functional when productive rearrangements were above 56.7%, and segregating when the standard deviation between donors exceeded 5%. A statistical classification framework was developed to diagnose cytomegalovirus status using the catalog of TCR beta chain sequences. V and J gene assignment, in a later analysis, came from comparing TCR nucleotide sequences with IMGT/GENE-DB human TR gene sequences. A later analysis assigned CDR3 sequences and most-parsimonious VDJ recombination scenarios with the TCRdist pipeline. In a later analysis, each TCR beta chain was defined by its CDR3 amino acid sequence together with its V-gene family, and reads lacking a unique V-gene family were excluded. In a later analysis, 500 to 650 highly shared, low-generation-probability nucleotide sequences were removed to address suspected cross-contamination and a sequencing artifact. In a later analysis, a clonal expansion index was calculated for each public chain from normalized within-repertoire ranks of inferred template counts. A later analysis computed generation probabilities with a VDJ recombination model fitted to out-of-frame rearrangements, and checked the results against IGoR. A later analysis scored TCR-TCR, TCR-HLA and TCR-CMV co-occurrence with hypergeometric tests, applying a repertoire-size bias correction to TCR pairs. To estimate false discovery rates, a later analysis permuted the HLA or CMV assignments 20 times. In a later analysis, co-occurring TCRs were grouped with DBSCAN, and TCRdist sequence similarity was added when clustering was performed within HLA-allele-positive subsets. Repertoires with fewer than 30,000 or more than 120,000 public chains were left out of co-occurrence clustering, as were four to six repertoires with anomalous nucleotide sharing. TCRdb took this table from immuneACCESS and kept in-frame rearrangements with V and J called. Such tables lack part of the clones; where checked against another copy, unresolved V genes explain under half of the gap, and the rest is unexplained. From that table come the V and J calls and clone size; the DNA was used to work out D and trimming. The sample profile shows 100,000 to 150,000 clones; around three quarters of them were found once. The top ten hold 1% of the sample.

From the germline V gene (reference sequence), CDR1 is MNHEY and CDR2 is SMNVEV. Relative to germline, V is 2 bases shorter and J is 2 bases shorter, with 6 bases between their ends. The CDR3 runs 14 amino acids, cysteine and phenylalanine included. Of all the DNA, just the CDR3 is kept, 42 bases in frame from base 1. The full study reports these points: According to a later analysis, TCR association rates differed among HLA loci, with DRB1 alleles showing the most associated TCRs and HLA-C alleles showing the fewest. Correlated functional status among segregating V segments might reflect linkage disequilibrium, but an unknown experimental factor could not be ruled out. The study gave a list of 150 to 200 TCR beta chains associated with cytomegalovirus. In a later analysis, HLA-associated TCR beta chains showed more clonal expansion and lower generation probabilities than non-associated chains that were equally common. The cohort was sequenced for TCR beta chains only, and without alpha or paired-chain data the features that could be detected were limited. A further reported finding was that TCR beta sequences accurately predicted the HLA-A and HLA-B alleles for most subjects in the first cohort. CMV serostatus was the only immune exposure information available for the cohort. Three of the identified cytomegalovirus-associated TCR beta chains were confirmed in vitro to be specific for cytomegalovirus antigens. In a later genetic analysis, fewer N-insertions in productive TCRs were reported among donors in an Asian-associated ancestry cluster than the roughly 670-donor mean. V-gene and J-gene trimming of TCR beta chains was associated with a missense DCLRE1C variant in a later genetic analysis, and the association was replicated in an independent cohort. A later analysis reported that several top co-occurrence clusters appeared linked to parvovirus B19, influenza, CMV and Epstein-Barr virus. In an earlier analysis of around 600 of the donors, most TCR beta V segments were observed in productive rearrangements about 90% or about 30% of the time, broadly matching IMGT annotations. Because some donors lacked HLA typing at each locus, the association tests relied only on the typed subset. According to the authors, the approach could potentially be generalized to other disease states and immunological phenotypes. The classifier was reported to diagnose cytomegalovirus status with high specificity and sensitivity in both the original cohort and the validation cohort. A cluster of highly shared sequence variants was judged likely to be a technical artifact of the sequencing pipeline. Across donors, most TCR sequences were observed very rarely, whereas some public TCRs were present in many individuals. In a later analysis, most CMV-associated TCR beta chains were found to appear HLA-restricted, with HLA associations seemingly driven largely by CMV exposure. Because the 87-base-pair reads could not distinguish some IMGT-functional V segments, including TRBV6-2 and TRBV6-3, those segments were excluded. The earlier analysis of about 600 of the donors excluded 15 to 20 rarely observed V segments, including chromosome 9 orphons, because counts were too low. At a false discovery rate of 0.05, a later analysis linked 16,000 or so TCR beta sequences to specific HLA alleles. The presence/absence analyses assumed that sequencing depth was roughly uniform across donors, and that assumption may not be true. Assigning TCR associations to individual alleles was difficult when HLA alleles, especially DR and DQ, strongly co-occurred.

About this clone: Its antigen is unknown. Base qualities are not provided; no much larger clone lies one nucleotide away.

The TCR comes from a man in his forties or fifties in good health and CMV-seronegative. Input material: PBMCs. The V and J genes are TRBV27 and TRBJ1-4, and perhaps TRBD1 as D gene, on 6 matching bases. For the CDR3, the sequence is CASSLTGTNEKLFF. Here is the DNA: TGTGCCAGCAGTTTAACAGGGACTAATGAAAAACTGTTTTTT.